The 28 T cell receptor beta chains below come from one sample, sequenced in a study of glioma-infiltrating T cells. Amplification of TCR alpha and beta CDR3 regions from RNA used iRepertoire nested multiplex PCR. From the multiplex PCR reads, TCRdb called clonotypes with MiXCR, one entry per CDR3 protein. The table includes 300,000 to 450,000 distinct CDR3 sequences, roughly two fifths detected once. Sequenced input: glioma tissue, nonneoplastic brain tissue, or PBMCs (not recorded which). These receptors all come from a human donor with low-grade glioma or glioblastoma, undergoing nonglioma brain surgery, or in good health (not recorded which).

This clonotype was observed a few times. The CDR3 DNA is TGCAGTGCTACGTCGCGGGACGTTACCTCCTACAATGAGCAGTTCTTC. Protein: CSATSRDVTSYNEQFF. V usage is TRBV20-1 and J usage is TRBJ2-1, with TRBD2 as a possible D gene (6 bases). Trimming pared 4 bases from V and 0 bases from J, leaving 16 bases between. The germline CDR1 and CDR2 sequences are DFQATT and SNEGSKA (reference sequence). This CDR3 contains 16 residues.

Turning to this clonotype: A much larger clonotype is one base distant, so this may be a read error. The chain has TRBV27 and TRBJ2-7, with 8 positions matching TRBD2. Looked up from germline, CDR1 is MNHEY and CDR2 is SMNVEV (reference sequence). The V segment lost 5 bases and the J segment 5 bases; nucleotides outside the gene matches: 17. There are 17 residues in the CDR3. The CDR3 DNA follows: TGTGCCAGCAGTCCCATCCCCTTAGCGGGACGTTTGGACGAGCAGTACTTC. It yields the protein CASSPIPLAGRLDEQYF.

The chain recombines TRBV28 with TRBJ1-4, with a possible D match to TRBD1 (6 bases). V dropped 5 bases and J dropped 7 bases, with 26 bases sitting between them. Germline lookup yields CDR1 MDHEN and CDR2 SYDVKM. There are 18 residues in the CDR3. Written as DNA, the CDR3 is TGTGCCAGCAGTCCAAATATGGGGAGGGGGGGCGAAAGTGAAAAACTGTTTTTT. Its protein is CASSPNMGRGGESEKLFF.

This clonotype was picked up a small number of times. Written as DNA, the CDR3 is TGTGCTAGTGGTTTGGACAATCAGCCCCAGCATTTT. It yields the protein CASGLDNQPQHF. The rearrangement links TRBV12-5 to TRBJ1-5; D call uncertain. V lost 1 base, J lost 3 bases, and 1 base lay in between. The CDR3 spans 12 residues. Germline loops: CDR1 LGHNT, CDR2 FRNRAP. The full variable domain, completed using reference TRBV12-5 and TRBJ1-5, is DARVTQTPRHKVTEMGQEVTMRCQPILGHNTVFWYRQTMMQGLELLAYFRNRAPLDDSGMPKDRFSAEMPDATLATLKIQPSEPRDSAVYFCASGLDNQPQHFGDGTRLSIL.

CDR3 residues: CATSSGVSSYEQYF. CDR3 bases: TGTGCCACCAGCAGCGGGGTAAGCTCCTACGAGCAGTACTTC. The chain links TRBV15 to TRBJ2-7; TRBD2 is a possible D gene (5 bases). CDR1 and CDR2 from the germline V gene are LNHNV and YYDKDF (reference sequence). Trimming took 3 bases from V and 0 from J, leaving 9 bases between them. This CDR3 is built from 14 residues.

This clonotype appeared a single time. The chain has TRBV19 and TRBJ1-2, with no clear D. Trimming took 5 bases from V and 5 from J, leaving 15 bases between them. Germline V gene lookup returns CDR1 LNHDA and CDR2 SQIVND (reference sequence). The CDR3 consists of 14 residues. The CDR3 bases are TGTGCCAGTAGTCAATCGGTTTGGGGATATGGCTACACCTTC. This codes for CASSQSVWGYGYTF.

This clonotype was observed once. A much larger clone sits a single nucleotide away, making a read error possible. The CDR3 DNA sequence: TGTGACAGCAGTCCAAAGAACACTGAAGCTTTCTTT. Protein product: CDSSPKNTEAFF. This chain connects TRBV28 to TRBJ1-1, with unresolved D. Germline V gives CDR1 MDHEN, CDR2 SYDVKM. The CDR3 totals 12 residues.

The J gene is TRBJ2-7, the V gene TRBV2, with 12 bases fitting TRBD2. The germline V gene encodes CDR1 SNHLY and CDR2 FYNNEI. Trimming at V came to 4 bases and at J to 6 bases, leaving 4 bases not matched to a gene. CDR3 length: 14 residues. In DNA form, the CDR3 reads TGTGCCAGCAGTGGTCCTAGCGGGAGGGCCGAGCAGTACTTC. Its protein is CASSGPSGRAEQYF.

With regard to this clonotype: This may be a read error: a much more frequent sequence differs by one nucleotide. In DNA form, the CDR3 reads TGCATTGCCAGGACTAGCGTGAGCTCCTACAATGAGCAGTTCTTC. Its protein is CIARTSVSSYNEQFF. The chain employs TRBV20-1 and TRBJ2-1; 9 positions match TRBD2. Germline V gives CDR1 DFQATT, CDR2 SNEGSKA (reference sequence). CDR3 length: 15 residues.

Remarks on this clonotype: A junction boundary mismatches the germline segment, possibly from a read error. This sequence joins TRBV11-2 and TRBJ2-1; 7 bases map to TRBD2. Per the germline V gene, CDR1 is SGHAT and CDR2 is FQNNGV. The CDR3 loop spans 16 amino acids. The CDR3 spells CASSLVRGRSYNEQFF. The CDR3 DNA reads TGTGCCAGCAGCTTAGTGCGGGGGAGGTCCTACAATGAGCAGTTCTTT.

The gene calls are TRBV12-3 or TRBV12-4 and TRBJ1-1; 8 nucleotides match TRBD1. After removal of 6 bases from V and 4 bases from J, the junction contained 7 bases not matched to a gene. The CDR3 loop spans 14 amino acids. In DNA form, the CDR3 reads TGTGCCAGCAGCCGGGACAGGTTAAGCACTGAAGCTTTCTTT. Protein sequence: CASSRDRLSTEAFF.

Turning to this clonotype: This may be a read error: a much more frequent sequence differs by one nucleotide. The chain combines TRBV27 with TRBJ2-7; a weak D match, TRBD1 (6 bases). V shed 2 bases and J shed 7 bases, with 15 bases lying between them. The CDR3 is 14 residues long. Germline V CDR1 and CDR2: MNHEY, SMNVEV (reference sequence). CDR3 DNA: TGTGCCAGCAGTTTACTGGGGGCTCGGTTGGAGCAGTACTTC. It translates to CASSLLGARLEQYF.

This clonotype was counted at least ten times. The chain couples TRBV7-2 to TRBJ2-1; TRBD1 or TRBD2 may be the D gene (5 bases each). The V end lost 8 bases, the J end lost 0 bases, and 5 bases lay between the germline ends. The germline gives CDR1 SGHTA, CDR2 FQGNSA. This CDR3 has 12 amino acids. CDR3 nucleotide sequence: TGTGCCAGCGGGGGCTCCTACAATGAGCAGTTCTTC. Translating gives CASGGSYNEQFF.

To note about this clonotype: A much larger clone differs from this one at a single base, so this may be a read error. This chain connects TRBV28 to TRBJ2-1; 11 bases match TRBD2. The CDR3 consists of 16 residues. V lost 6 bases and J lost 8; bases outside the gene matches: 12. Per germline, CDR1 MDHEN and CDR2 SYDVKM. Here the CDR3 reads CASSLHGTSGHDEQFF. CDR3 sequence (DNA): TGTGCCAGCAGCCTCCACGGGACTAGCGGTCACGATGAGCAGTTCTTC.

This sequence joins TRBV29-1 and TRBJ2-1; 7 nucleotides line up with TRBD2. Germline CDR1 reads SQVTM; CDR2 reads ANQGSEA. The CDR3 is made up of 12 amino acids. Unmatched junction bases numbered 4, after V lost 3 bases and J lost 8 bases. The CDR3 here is CSVEQGGDEQFF. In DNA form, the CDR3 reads TGCAGCGTTGAGCAGGGAGGGGATGAGCAGTTCTTC.

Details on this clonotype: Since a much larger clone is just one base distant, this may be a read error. The CDR3 nucleotides are TGTGCCAGCAGTACCCGGGTGAACAGTGAAGCTTTCTTT. Translation: CASSTRVNSEAFF. This sequence joins TRBV6-6 and TRBJ1-1; unclear D gene. This CDR3 contains 13 residues. CDR1 MNHNY and CDR2 SVGAGI come from the germline V gene (reference sequence).

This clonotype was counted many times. The CDR3 sequence: CASSQDGNQPQHF. In DNA form, the CDR3 reads TGCGCCAGCAGCCAAGATGGCAATCAGCCCCAGCATTTT. The chain combines TRBV4-3 with TRBJ1-5; D call uncertain. The length of the CDR3 is 13 residues. Deletions cut 0 bases from V and 2 bases from J, with 2 bases between. The germline CDR1 and CDR2 sequences are LGHNA and YSLEER.

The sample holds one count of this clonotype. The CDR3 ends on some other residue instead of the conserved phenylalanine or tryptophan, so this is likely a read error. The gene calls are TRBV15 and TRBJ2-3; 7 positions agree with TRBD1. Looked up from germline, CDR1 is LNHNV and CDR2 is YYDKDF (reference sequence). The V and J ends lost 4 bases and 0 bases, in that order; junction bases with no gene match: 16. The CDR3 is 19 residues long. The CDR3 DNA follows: TGTGCCACCAGCACAGACGGGACAGCAAAGTTTTCTAGCACAGATACGCAGTATTTA. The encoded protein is CATSTDGTAKFSSTDTQYL.

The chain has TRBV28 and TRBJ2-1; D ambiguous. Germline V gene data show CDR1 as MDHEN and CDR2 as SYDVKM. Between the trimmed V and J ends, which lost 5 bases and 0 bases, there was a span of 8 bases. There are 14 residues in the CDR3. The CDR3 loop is CASSAVGSYNEQFF. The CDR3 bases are TGTGCCAGCAGTGCTGTGGGCTCCTACAATGAGCAGTTCTTC.

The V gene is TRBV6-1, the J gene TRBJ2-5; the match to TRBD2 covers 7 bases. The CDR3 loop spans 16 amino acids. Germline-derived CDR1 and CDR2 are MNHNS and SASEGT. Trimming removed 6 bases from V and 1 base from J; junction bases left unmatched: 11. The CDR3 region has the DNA TGTGCCAGCAGACCGCAAAGCGGGAAGGTCCAAGAGACCCAGTACTTC. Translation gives CASRPQSGKVQETQYF.

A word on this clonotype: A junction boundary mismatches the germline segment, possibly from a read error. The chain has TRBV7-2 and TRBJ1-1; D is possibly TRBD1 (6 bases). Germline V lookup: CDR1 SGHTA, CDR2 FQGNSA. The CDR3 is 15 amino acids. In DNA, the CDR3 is TGTGCCAGCAGCACCGGCCGGGGGGCGAAAACTGGAGCTTTCTTT. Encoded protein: CASSTGRGAKTGAFF.

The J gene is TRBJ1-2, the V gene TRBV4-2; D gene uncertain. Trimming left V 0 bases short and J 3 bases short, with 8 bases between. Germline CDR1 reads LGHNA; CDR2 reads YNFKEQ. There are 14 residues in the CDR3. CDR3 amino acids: CASSQDPGDYGYTF. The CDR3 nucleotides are TGTGCCAGCAGCCAAGATCCCGGGGACTATGGCTACACCTTC.

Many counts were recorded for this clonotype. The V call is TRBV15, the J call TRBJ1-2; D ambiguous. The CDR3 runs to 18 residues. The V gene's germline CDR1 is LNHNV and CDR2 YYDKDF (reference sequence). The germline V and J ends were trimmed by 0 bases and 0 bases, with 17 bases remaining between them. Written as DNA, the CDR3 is TGTGCCACCAGCAGAGATCAAATCGGCTTACGGGCTAACTATGGCTACACCTTC. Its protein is CATSRDQIGLRANYGYTF. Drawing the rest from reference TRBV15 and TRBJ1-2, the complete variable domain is DAMVIQNPRYQVTQFGKPVTLSCSQTLNHNVMYWYQQKSSQAPKLLFHYYDKDFNNEADTPDNFQSRRPNTSFCFLDIRSPGLGDTAMYLCATSRDQIGLRANYGYTFGSGTRLTVV.

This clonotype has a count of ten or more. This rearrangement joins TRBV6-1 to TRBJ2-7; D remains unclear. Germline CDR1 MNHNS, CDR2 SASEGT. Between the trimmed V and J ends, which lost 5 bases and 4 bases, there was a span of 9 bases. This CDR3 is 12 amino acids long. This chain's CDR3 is CASSPSNYEQYF. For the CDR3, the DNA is TGTGCCAGCAGTCCGTCCAATTACGAGCAGTACTTC.

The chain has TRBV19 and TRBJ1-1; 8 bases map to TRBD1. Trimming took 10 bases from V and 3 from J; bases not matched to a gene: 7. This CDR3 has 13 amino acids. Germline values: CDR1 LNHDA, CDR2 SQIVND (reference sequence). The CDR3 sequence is CATKRTGYTEAFF. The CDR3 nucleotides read TGTGCCACCAAAAGGACAGGGTACACTGAAGCTTTCTTT. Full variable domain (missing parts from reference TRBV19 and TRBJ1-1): DGGITQSPKYLFRKEGQNVTLSCEQNLNHDAMYWYRQDPGQGLRLIYYSQIVNDFQKGDIAEGYSVSREKKESFPLTVTSAQKNPTAFYLCATKRTGYTEAFFGQGTRLTVV.

CDR3 coding DNA: TGTGCCAGCAGTGTCGGGGAGGGCGACACTGAAGCTTTCTTT. Its translation: CASSVGEGDTEAFF. This sequence joins TRBV2 and TRBJ1-1, with D unresolved. The CDR3 sequence is 14 residues long. Germline V gives CDR1 SNHLY, CDR2 FYNNEI. V was shortened by 4 bases and J by 3 bases, with 12 bases between the two germline ends.

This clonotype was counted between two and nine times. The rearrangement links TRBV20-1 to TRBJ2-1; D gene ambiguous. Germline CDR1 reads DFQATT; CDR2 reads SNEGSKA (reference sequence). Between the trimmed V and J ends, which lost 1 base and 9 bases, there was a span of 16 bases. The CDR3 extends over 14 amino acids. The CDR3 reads CSARARLVFGEQFF. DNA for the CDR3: TGCAGTGCTAGAGCTCGGCTAGTGTTTGGTGAGCAGTTCTTC.

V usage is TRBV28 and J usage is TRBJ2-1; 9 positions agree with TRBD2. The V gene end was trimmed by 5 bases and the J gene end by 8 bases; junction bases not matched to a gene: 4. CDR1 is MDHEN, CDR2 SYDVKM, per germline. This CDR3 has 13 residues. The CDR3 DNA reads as TGTGCCAGCAGTGGCGGGAGGGAAGATGAGCAGTTCTTC. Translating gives CASSGGREDEQFF.